Below are 19 T cell receptor beta chains sequenced from a single sample in a study of blood T cell repertoires in COVID-19 (dated by TCRdb to the early 2020s). Receptor libraries were prepared by the immunoSEQ multiplex PCR assay. The table was pulled from immuneACCESS by TCRdb, which kept in-frame rearrangements only. Such tables lose some clones; where checked, under half of the loss comes from unresolved V genes, and the rest has no known cause. In this sample the table shows roughly 230,000 clones, 83% of which occur a single time. The ten largest clones add up to less than 6.5% of the sample. The sample taken for sequencing was peripheral blood. The receptors stem from a human donor in a cohort sampled during active COVID-19.

The chain carries TRBV5-1 and TRBJ1-2; perhaps TRBD1 as D (6 bases). The CDR3 has 15 amino acids. Germline lookup yields CDR1 SGHRS and CDR2 YFSETQ. V lost 0 bases and J 4 bases, leaving 13 bases between the germline ends. CDR3 loop: CASSLVRDTIYGYTF. The CDR3, as DNA: TGCGCCAGCAGCTTGGTTCGGGACACAATCTATGGCTACACCTTC.

The genes are TRBV12-3 or TRBV12-4 and TRBJ1-1; 10 nucleotides align to TRBD1. V gave up 4 bases and J gave up 8 bases; unmatched junction bases: 4. The CDR3 extends over 13 amino acids. This chain's CDR3 is CASSSGQGMEAFF. CDR3 nucleotides: TGTGCCAGCAGTTCGGGACAGGGGATGGAAGCTTTCTTT.

The gene calls are TRBV7-2 and TRBJ2-7, with 8 nucleotides matching TRBD1. The CDR3 has 16 residues. Per the germline V gene, CDR1 is SGHTA and CDR2 is FQGNSA. V gave up 2 bases and J gave up 5 bases; unmatched junction bases: 11. As DNA, the CDR3 is TGTGCCAGCAGCTTACGTCACGGGACAGGAGGCCACGAGCAGTACTTC. Amino acid sequence: CASSLRHGTGGHEQYF.

The CDR3 region is CASHPSGATDTQYF. CDR3 DNA: TGTGCCAGTCACCCTAGCGGGGCCACAGATACGCAGTATTTT. The rearrangement uses TRBV18 and TRBJ2-3; 9 bases line up with TRBD2. Trimming cost V 9 bases and J 2 bases; bases outside gene matches: 6. This CDR3 is 14 amino acids long. CDR1 is KGHSH, CDR2 LQKENI, per germline.

This clone was seen at least ten times. The CDR3, as DNA: TGTGCCAGCAGTAGAAGTAGCGGGAGATATTACAATGAGCAGTTCTTC. Translated: CASSRSSGRYYNEQFF. This rearrangement joins TRBV6-2 or TRBV6-3 to TRBJ2-1, with 9 positions matching TRBD2. This CDR3 spans 16 amino acids. Germline V gives CDR1 MNHEY, CDR2 SVGEGT. Trimming cost V 5 bases and J 4 bases; bases outside gene matches: 9.

The V call is TRBV9, the J call TRBJ2-5; 16 bases fit TRBD2. J was trimmed by 3 bases and V by 2 bases; bases with no gene match: 4. The CDR3 contains 17 residues. Looked up from germline, CDR1 is SGDLS and CDR2 is YYNGEE. CDR3 amino acids: CASSVGTSGRVKETQYF. The CDR3 DNA reads as TGTGCCAGCAGCGTTGGGACTAGCGGGAGGGTTAAAGAGACCCAGTACTTC.

The chain combines TRBV29-1 with TRBJ2-7; D might be TRBD1 (5 bases). The length of the CDR3 is 12 residues. With 4 bases removed from V and 1 base from J, the gap between germline ends came to 8 bases. Germline CDR1 reads SQVTM; CDR2 reads ANQGSEA. The CDR3, as DNA: TGCAGCGTTGGACAGCGTTCCTACGAGCAGTACTTC. It translates to CSVGQRSYEQYF.

The chain uses TRBV7-2 and TRBJ2-3; no reliable D call. The CDR3 is 13 residues long. The V and J ends lost 3 bases and 4 bases respectively, with 8 bases between them. Germline V CDR1 and CDR2: SGHTA, FQGNSA. In DNA, the CDR3 is TGTGCCAGCAGCTTGGGCGCCGCAGATACGCAGTATTTT. Protein product: CASSLGAADTQYF.

The chain links TRBV10-2 to TRBJ2-1; D gene ambiguous. The CDR3 runs to 13 residues. Trimming cost V 0 bases and J 8 bases, with 8 bases left between them. Germline V gene lookup returns CDR1 WSHSY and CDR2 SAAADI. The CDR3 spells CASSESGRDEQFF. The DNA for the CDR3 is TGCGCCAGCAGTGAGTCGGGCCGTGATGAGCAGTTCTTC.

The chain employs TRBV30 and TRBJ2-1; TRBD2 agrees at 15 bases. With V trimmed by 0 bases and J by 1 base, 4 bases remained unmatched. The CDR3 is 18 amino acids. CDR1 GTSNPN and CDR2 SVGIG come from the germline V gene (reference sequence). The DNA for the CDR3 is TGTGCCTGGAGTGTGGGACTAGCGGGGGGTTTATCCTACAATGAGCAGTTCTTC. It encodes CAWSVGLAGGLSYNEQFF.

This clone appeared once. This chain joins TRBV4-1 and TRBJ2-4; 7 nucleotides match TRBD1. Looked up from germline, CDR1 is MGHRA and CDR2 is YSYEKL. CDR3 size: 16 residues. The trim removed 3 bases at V and 6 bases at J, leaving 11 bases unmatched. The CDR3 DNA is TGCGCCAGCAGCCATGGGACAGCCCTAGCCGGAAACATTCAGTACTTC. It encodes CASSHGTALAGNIQYF.

The V gene is TRBV5-1, the J gene TRBJ1-2; no firm D call. CDR1 is SGHRS, CDR2 YFSETQ, per germline. Trimming took off 0 bases at V and 4 bases at J, with 13 bases between the two ends. The CDR3 spans 15 residues. CDR3 amino acids: CASSLDGSSFYGYTF. CDR3 nucleotide sequence: TGCGCCAGCAGCTTGGATGGCAGTTCTTTCTATGGCTACACCTTC.

The J gene is TRBJ2-7, the V gene TRBV5-4, with D possibly TRBD1 on 5 matching bases. Germline CDR1 SGHNT, CDR2 YYREEE (reference sequence). The CDR3 length is 15 residues. V was cut by 0 bases and J by 5 bases, with 15 bases left in between. In nucleotides, the CDR3 is TGTGCCAGCAGCTTGGGAGTCGGCAGGGCCGACGAGCAGTACTTC. Protein product: CASSLGVGRADEQYF.

The genes are TRBV5-1 and TRBJ2-1; 12 nucleotides match TRBD2. CDR1 is SGHRS and CDR2 is YFSETQ in the germline V gene. Trimming removed 4 bases from V and 7 bases from J; junction bases left unmatched: 9. The CDR3 has 16 residues. The CDR3 region is CASSTPSGGAKNEQFF. CDR3 DNA: TGCGCCAGCAGCACCCCTAGCGGGGGGGCTAAGAATGAGCAGTTCTTC.

The rearrangement links TRBV29-1 to TRBJ1-5; D is perhaps TRBD1 (6 bases). Germline V lookup: CDR1 SQVTM, CDR2 ANQGSEA. Trimming removed 5 bases from V and 4 bases from J, with 12 bases in between. The CDR3 has 13 residues. CDR3 in DNA: TGCAGCGTTCGACAGGAACTAAATCAGCCCCAGCATTTT. This sequence encodes CSVRQELNQPQHF.

The chain has TRBV24-1 and TRBJ2-6; a weak D match, TRBD1 (5 bases). Trimming took 0 bases from V and 1 from J, leaving 6 bases between them. Per the germline V gene, CDR1 is KGHDR and CDR2 is SFDVKD. The CDR3 is 16 amino acids. CDR3 loop: CATSDLGASGANVLTF. CDR3 coding DNA: TGTGCCACCAGTGATTTGGGGGCTTCTGGGGCCAACGTCCTGACTTTC.

The chain employs TRBV5-4 and TRBJ2-2; D not certain. Germline-derived CDR1 and CDR2 are SGHNT and YYREEE (reference sequence). The CDR3 extends over 14 amino acids. Trimming stripped 1 base from V and 5 bases from J, with 9 bases between. As DNA, the CDR3 is TGTGCCAGCAGCTTGAGAACAGCTACCGGGGAGCTGTTTTTT. Its translation is CASSLRTATGELFF.

With respect to this clone: Other nucleotide sequences from this sample produce the same CDR3. The chain recombines TRBV28 with TRBJ1-6; TRBD1 might be the D (6 bases). Germline CDR1 and CDR2: MDHEN and SYDVKM. The CDR3 is 13 amino acids. Trimming shortened V by 6 bases and J by 7 bases, and 10 bases separated the two germline ends. The CDR3 DNA sequence: TGTGCCAGCAGCCCCGACAGGAATTCACCCCTCCACTTT. It encodes CASSPDRNSPLHF.

The J gene is TRBJ2-7, the V gene TRBV11-2; TRBD2 agrees at 7 bases. CDR3 length: 17 amino acids. V gave up 4 bases and J gave up 0 bases; unmatched junction bases: 12. Germline-derived CDR1 and CDR2 are SGHAT and FQNNGV. The CDR3 nucleotides read TGTGCCAGCAGCTCCGTCGGGAGGCGGGGGAGCTCCTACGAGCAGTACTTC. Its translation: CASSSVGRRGSSYEQYF.